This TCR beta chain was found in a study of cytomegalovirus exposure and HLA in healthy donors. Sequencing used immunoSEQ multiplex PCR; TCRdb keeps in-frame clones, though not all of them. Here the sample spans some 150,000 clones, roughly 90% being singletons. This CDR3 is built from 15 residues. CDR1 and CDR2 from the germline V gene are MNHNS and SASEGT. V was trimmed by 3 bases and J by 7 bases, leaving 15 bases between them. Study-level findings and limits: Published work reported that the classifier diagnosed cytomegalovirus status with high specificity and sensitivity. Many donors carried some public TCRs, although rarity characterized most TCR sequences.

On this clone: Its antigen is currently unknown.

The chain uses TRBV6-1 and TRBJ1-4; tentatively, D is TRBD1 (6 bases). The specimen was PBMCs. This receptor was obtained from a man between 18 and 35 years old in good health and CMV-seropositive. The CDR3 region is CASSDEGGAFEKLFF. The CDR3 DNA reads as TGTGCCAGCAGTGACGAGGGGGGGGCCTTTGAAAAACTGTTTTTT.